This is a list of T cell receptor beta chains from one sample in a study of blood T cell repertoires in COVID-19. Assay used: immunoSEQ multiplex PCR; TCRdb lists only in-frame clones, some missing. Among about 81,000 clones, 75% were seen once, and the ten largest hold around 4.2%. Material for sequencing was peripheral blood. The receptors shown here come from a woman between 50 and 59 years old with acute or convalescent COVID-19. Both conserved end residues are part of each CDR3. D genes are given only for firm matches. Size tells how often a clone was seen (once, few, many) or the class of an expanded clone, and some rows leave it out.

len	d_gene	abundance	v_gene	j_gene	CDR3nt	CDR3aa
13	NA	NA	TRBV10-3	TRBJ1-1	TGTGCCGCGCGGGGGGAGGGTCGCTCTGAAGCTTTCTTT	CAARGEGRSEAFF
13	TRBD1	NA	TRBV19	TRBJ1-5	TGTGCCACCGGGAGACAGGGGAATCAGCCCCAGCATTTT	CATGRQGNQPQHF
16	TRBD1	NA	TRBV19	TRBJ1-1	TGTGCCAGTAGCCTAAGGTGGGGACAGGGGAACACTGAAGCTTTCTTT	CASSLRWGQGNTEAFF
17	TRBD2	NA	TRBV2	TRBJ2-7	TGTGCCAGCAGTGAATTATCCGGCCTAGCGGGGATGAACGAGCAGTACTTC	CASSELSGLAGMNEQYF
13	TRBD1	NA	TRBV19	TRBJ1-1	TGTGCCAGTACCATGACAGGGGAGACTGAAGCTTTCTTT	CASTMTGETEAFF
18	NA	NA	TRBV4-1	TRBJ2-1	TGCGCCAGCAGCCAGACCCCCCAAGCGCTCTTAACCTACAATGAGCAGTTCTTC	CASSQTPQALLTYNEQFF
14	NA	NA	TRBV19	TRBJ2-7	TGTGCCAGTAGTATGGGCAGGGAGGTTGGCGAGCAGTACTTC	CASSMGREVGEQYF
10	NA	NA	TRBV6-5	TRBJ2-7	TGTGCCAGCGTTCTATACGAGCAGTACTTC	CASVLYEQYF
15	TRBD1	NA	TRBV2	TRBJ1-2	TGTGCCAGCAGGACCCCTGGGACAGGCGTCTATGGCTACACCTTC	CASRTPGTGVYGYTF
11	NA	NA	TRBV7-9	TRBJ1-2	TGTGCCAGCAGTTCCGGGTCTACCCTCACCTTC	CASSSGSTLTF
11	NA	NA	TRBV12-3/TRBV12-4	TRBJ1-3	TGTGCCAGCACCCTCGGAAACACCATATATTTT	CASTLGNTIYF
16	TRBD1	once	TRBV19	TRBJ1-1	TGTGCCAGTAGTATAGGAGACAGGGTATTAGGCACTGAAGCTTTCTTT	CASSIGDRVLGTEAFF
15	NA	NA	TRBV18	TRBJ1-4	TGTGCCAGCTCAGCCAACTCAAGCCCTAATGAAAAACTGTTTTTT	CASSANSSPNEKLFF
15	TRBD1	NA	TRBV9	TRBJ2-7	TGTGCCAGCAGCGTAGGGGTGGACAGGGAAAGCGAGCAGTACTTC	CASSVGVDRESEQYF
15	NA	NA	TRBV3-1/TRBV3-2	TRBJ1-2	TGTGCCAGCAGCCCCAGCGACGTCGGCGGCTATGGCTACACCTTC	CASSPSDVGGYGYTF
13	NA	many	TRBV29-1	TRBJ1-1	TGCAGCGTTGAGACAGAACTCAACACTGAAGCTTTCTTT	CSVETELNTEAFF
13	NA	NA	TRBV30	TRBJ2-5	TGTGCCTGGAGTGGACTAGGGGCGGGGACCCAGTACTTC	CAWSGLGAGTQYF
14	NA	NA	TRBV2	TRBJ1-6	TGTGCCAGCAGTCCCAGGCTAAATAATTCACCCCTCCACTTT	CASSPRLNNSPLHF
14	NA	NA	TRBV6-5	TRBJ1-1	TGTGCCAGCAGGAGCGGGGGGCGGGAAACTGAAGCTTTCTTT	CASRSGGRETEAFF
15	NA	NA	TRBV5-1	TRBJ2-2	TGCGCCAGCAGCGGCCCCTCAAACGTGGTCGGGGAGCTGTTTTTT	CASSGPSNVVGELFF
15	TRBD1	NA	TRBV28	TRBJ1-1	TGTGCCAGCAAGGGACAGAACACCGGGGGCACTGAAGCTTTCTTT	CASKGQNTGGTEAFF
15	TRBD1	NA	TRBV28	TRBJ1-2	TGTGCCAGCAGTTCCTCACAGGGGATCCATACTGGCTACACCTTC	CASSSSQGIHTGYTF
12	NA	NA	TRBV13	TRBJ1-5	TGTGCCAGCAGCAAATCGGGAGGTTTCCAGCATTTT	CASSKSGGFQHF
10	NA	NA	TRBV28	TRBJ1-2	TGTGCCAGCAGTTTTCGTGGCTACACCTTC	CASSFRGYTF